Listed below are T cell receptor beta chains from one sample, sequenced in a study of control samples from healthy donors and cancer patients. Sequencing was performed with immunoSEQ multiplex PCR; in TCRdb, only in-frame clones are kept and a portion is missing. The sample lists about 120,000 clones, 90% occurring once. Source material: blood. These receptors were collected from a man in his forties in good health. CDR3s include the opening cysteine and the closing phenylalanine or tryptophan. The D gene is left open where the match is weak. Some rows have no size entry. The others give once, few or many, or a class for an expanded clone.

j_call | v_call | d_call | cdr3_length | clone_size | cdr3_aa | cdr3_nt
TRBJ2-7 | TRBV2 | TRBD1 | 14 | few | CASRETGTVYEQYF | TGTGCCAGCAGGGAGACCGGGACAGTATACGAGCAGTACTTC
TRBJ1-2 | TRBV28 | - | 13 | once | CASSYGHSYGYTF | TGTGCCAGCAGTTACGGTCATAGCTATGGCTACACCTTC
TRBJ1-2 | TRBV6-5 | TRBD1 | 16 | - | CASSYVRDRGILGYTF | TGTGCCAGCAGTTACGTACGGGACAGGGGCATCCTTGGCTACACCTTC
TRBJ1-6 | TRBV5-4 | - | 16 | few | CASSFGGAALRSPLHF | TGTGCCAGCAGCTTTGGAGGGGCTGCCTTGAGATCACCCCTCCACTTT
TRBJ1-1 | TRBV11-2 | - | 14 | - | CASSPTGGGTEAFF | TGTGCCAGCAGCCCTACCGGTGGGGGCACTGAAGCTTTCTTT
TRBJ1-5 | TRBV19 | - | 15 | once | CASSKVVSEEKPQHF | TGTGCCAGTAGTAAGGTGGTTTCGGAGGAGAAGCCCCAGCATTTT
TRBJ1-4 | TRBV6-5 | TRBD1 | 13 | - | CASRGTGREKLFF | TGTGCCAGCAGAGGGACAGGGAGGGAAAAACTGTTTTTT
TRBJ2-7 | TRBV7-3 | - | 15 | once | CASSPTAGNSYEQYF | TGTGCCAGCAGCCCTACGGCGGGCAACTCCTACGAGCAGTACTTC
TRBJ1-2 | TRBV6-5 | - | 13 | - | CASSISGGIGYTF | TGTGCCAGCAGCATATCGGGAGGCATTGGCTACACCTTC
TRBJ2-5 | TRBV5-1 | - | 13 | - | CASSLGNVETQYF | TGCGCCAGCAGCCTAGGGAACGTGGAGACCCAGTACTTC
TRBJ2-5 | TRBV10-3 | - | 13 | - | CAIKGNPQETQYF | TGTGCCATCAAGGGGAATCCTCAAGAGACCCAGTACTTC
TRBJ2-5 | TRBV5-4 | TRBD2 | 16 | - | CASSTLRTSGGETQYF | TGTGCCAGCAGCACCCTACGGACTAGCGGCGGGGAGACCCAGTACTTC
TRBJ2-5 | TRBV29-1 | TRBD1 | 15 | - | CSVHRAGTGSQTQYF | TGCAGCGTTCACCGAGCCGGGACAGGGAGCCAGACCCAGTACTTC
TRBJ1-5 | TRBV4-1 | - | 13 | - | CASSQARGQPQHF | TGCGCCAGCAGCCAAGCCCGCGGGCAGCCCCAGCATTTT
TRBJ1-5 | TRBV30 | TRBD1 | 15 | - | CAWSALGQGYQPQHF | TGTGCCTGGAGTGCTTTAGGACAGGGATATCAGCCCCAGCATTTT
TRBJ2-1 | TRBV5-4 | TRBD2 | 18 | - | CASSLGLAGGGSYNEQFF | TGTGCCAGCAGCTTGGGACTAGCGGGGGGCGGGTCATACAATGAGCAGTTCTTC
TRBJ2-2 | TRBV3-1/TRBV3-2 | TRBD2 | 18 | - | CASSPISGGAGSTGELFF | TGTGCCAGCAGCCCGATTAGCGGGGGGGCAGGGAGCACCGGGGAGCTGTTTTTT
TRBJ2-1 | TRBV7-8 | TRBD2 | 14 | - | CASKGTSANNEQFF | TGTGCCAGCAAGGGGACTAGCGCCAACAATGAGCAGTTCTTC
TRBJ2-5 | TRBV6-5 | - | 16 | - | CASSYEGEASQETQYF | TGTGCCAGCAGTTACGAGGGGGAGGCATCCCAAGAGACCCAGTACTTC
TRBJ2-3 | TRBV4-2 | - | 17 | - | CASSQDRTGAVSNTQYF | TGTGCCAGCAGCCAAGATCGGACGGGGGCTGTTAGTAATACGCAGTATTTT
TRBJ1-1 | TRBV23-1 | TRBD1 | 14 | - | CASSQSVLQGCAFF | TGCGCCAGCAGTCAATCGGTTTTACAGGGGTGCGCTTTCTTT
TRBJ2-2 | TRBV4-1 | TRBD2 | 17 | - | CASSQVRWRGDTGELFF | TGCGCCAGCAGCCAAGTTCGTTGGCGGGGGGACACCGGGGAGCTGTTTTTT
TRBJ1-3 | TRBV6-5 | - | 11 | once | CASTQLNTIYF | TGTGCCAGCACTCAACTGAACACCATATATTTT
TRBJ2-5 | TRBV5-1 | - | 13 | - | CASSLGRQETQYF | TGCGCCAGCAGCTTGGGACGGCAAGAGACCCAGTACTTC